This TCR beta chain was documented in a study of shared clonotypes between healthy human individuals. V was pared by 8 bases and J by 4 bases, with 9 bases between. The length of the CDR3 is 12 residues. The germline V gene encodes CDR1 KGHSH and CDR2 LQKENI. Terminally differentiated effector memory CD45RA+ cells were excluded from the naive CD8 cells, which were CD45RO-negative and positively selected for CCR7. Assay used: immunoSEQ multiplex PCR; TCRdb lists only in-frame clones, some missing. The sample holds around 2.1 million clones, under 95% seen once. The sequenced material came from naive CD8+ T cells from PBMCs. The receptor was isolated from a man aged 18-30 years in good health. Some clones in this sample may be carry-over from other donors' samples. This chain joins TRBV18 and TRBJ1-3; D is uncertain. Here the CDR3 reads CASTEAGNTIYF. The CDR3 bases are TGTGCCAGCACAGAAGCGGGAAACACCATATATTTT.